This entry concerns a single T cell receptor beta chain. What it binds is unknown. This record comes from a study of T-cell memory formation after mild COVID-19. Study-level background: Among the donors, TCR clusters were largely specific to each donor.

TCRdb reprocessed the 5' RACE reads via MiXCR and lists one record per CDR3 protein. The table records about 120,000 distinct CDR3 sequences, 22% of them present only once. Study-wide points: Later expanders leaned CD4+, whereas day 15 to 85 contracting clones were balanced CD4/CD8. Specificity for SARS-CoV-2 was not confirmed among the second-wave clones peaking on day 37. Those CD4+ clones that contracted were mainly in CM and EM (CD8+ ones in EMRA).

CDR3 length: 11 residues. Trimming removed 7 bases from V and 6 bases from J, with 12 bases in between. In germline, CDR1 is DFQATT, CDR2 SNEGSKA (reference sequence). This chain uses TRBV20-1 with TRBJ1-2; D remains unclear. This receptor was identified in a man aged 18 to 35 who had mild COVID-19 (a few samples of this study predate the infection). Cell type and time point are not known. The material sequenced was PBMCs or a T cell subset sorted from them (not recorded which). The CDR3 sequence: CSVIHLNGYTF. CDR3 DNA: TGCAGTGTTATCCATCTTAATGGCTACACCTTC.